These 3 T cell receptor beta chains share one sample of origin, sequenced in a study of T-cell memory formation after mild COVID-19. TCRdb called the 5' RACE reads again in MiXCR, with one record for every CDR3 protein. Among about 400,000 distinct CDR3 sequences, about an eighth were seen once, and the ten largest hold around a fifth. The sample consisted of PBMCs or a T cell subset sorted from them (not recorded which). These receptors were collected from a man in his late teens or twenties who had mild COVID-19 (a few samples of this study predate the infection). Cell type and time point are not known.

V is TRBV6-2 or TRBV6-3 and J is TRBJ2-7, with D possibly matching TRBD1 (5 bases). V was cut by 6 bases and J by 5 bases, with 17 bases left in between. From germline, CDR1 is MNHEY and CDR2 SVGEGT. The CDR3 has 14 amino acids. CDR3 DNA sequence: TGTGCCAGCAGCTCAACCCAGGGAACCCACGAGCAGTACGTC. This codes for CASSSTQGTHEQYV.

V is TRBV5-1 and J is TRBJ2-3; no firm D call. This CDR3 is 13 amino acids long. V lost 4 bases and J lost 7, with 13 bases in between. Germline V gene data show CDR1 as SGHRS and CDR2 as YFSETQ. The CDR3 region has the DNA TGCGCCAGCAGCGAACAGTTTTCAAATACGCAGTATTTT. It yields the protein CASSEQFSNTQYF.

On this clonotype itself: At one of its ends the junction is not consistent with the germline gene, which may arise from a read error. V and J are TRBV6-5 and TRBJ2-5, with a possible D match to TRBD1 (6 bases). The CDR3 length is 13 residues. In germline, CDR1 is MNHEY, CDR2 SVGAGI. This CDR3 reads CASRSTGWETLYF. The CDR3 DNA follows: TGTGCCAGCAGATCCACAGGGTGGGAGACCCTGTACTTC.